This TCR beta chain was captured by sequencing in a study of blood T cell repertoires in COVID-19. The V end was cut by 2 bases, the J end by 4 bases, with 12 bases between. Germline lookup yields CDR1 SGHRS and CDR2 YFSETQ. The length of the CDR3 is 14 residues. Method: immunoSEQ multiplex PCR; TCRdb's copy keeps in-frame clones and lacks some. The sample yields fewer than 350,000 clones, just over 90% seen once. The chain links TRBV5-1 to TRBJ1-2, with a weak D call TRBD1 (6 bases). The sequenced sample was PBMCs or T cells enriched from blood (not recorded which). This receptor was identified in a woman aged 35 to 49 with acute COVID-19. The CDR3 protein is CASSFEAGAYGYTF. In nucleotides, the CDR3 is TGCGCCAGCAGCTTTGAGGCAGGGGCCTATGGCTACACCTTC. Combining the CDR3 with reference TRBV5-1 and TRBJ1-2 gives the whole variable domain KAGVTQTPRYLIKTRGQQVTLSCSPISGHRSVSWYQQTPGQGLQFLFEYFSETQRNKGNFPGRFSGRQFSNSRSEMNVSTLELGDSALYLCASSFEAGAYGYTFGSGTRLTVV.